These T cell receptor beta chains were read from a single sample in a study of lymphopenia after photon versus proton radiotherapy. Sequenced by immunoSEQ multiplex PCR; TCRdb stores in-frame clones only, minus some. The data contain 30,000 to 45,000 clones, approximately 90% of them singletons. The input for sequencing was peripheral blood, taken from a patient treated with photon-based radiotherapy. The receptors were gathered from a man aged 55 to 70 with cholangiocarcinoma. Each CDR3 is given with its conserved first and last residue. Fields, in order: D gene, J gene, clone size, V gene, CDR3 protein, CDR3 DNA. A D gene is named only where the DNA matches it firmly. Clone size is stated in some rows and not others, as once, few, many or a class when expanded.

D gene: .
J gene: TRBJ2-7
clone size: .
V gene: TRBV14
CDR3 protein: CASSQGDWTPASYEQYF
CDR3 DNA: TGTGCCAGCAGCCAAGGAGATTGGACTCCTGCGTCCTACGAGCAGTACTTC

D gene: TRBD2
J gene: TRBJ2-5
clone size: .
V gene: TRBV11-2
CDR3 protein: CASSAGFGVAGGETQYF
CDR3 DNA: TGTGCCAGCAGCGCAGGATTCGGGGTAGCGGGGGGAGAGACCCAGTACTTC

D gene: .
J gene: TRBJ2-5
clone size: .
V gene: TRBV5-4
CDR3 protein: CASSLGALQETQYF
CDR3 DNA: TGTGCCAGCAGCTTGGGTGCTTTGCAAGAGACCCAGTACTTC

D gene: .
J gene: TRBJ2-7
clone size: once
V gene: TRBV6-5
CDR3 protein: CASSNRDTPYEQYF
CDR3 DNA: TGTGCCAGCAGTAACCGGGACACCCCCTACGAGCAGTACTTC

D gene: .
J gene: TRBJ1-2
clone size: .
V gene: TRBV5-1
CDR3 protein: CASSFWDGKNYGYTF
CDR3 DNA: TGCGCCAGCAGCTTCTGGGACGGGAAGAACTATGGCTACACCTTC

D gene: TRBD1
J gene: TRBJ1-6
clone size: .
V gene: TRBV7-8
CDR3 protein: CASSLSQGAVPLHF
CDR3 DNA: TGTGCCAGCAGCTTATCACAGGGGGCTGTACCCCTCCACTTT

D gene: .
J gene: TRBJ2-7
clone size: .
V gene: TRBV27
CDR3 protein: CASSSSGTEYEQYF
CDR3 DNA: TGTGCCAGCAGTTCCTCCGGGACTGAGTACGAGCAGTACTTC

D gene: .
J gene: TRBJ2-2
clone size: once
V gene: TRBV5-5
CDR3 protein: CASNFPGELFF
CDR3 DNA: TGTGCCAGCAACTTTCCCGGGGAGCTGTTTTTT

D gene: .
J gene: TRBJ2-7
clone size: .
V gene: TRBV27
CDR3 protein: CASSLGRTVSSYEQYF
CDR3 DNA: TGTGCCAGCAGTTTAGGGCGGACAGTTAGCTCCTACGAGCAGTACTTC

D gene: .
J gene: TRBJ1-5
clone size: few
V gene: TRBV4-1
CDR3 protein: CASSQDAGLSGQPQHF
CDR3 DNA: TGCGCCAGCAGCCAAGATGCGGGACTAAGCGGTCAGCCCCAGCATTTT

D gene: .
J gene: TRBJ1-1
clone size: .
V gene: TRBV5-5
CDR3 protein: CASSLAVGSTEAFF
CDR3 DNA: TGTGCCAGCAGCTTGGCCGTGGGGTCCACTGAAGCTTTCTTT

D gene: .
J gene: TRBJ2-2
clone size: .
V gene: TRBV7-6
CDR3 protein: CASSPGPRYTGELFF
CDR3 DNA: TGTGCCAGCAGCCCTGGCCCGCGGTACACCGGGGAGCTGTTTTTT

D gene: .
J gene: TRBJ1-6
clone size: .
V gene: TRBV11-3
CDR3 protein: CASSLVRANSPLHF
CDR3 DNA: TGTGCCAGCAGCCTGGTCAGAGCAAATTCACCCCTCCACTTT

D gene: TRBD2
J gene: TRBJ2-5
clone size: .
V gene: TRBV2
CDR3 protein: CASLGGVAGETQYF
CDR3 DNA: TGTGCCAGTCTTGGGGGGGTGGCAGGAGAGACCCAGTACTTC

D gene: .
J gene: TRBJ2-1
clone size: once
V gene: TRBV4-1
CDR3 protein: CASSPGGVEQFF
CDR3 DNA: TGCGCCAGCAGCCCAGGCGGGGTTGAGCAGTTCTTC

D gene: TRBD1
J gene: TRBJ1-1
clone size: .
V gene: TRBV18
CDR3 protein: CASSRDRGNTEAFF
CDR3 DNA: TGTGCCAGCTCACGGGACAGGGGGAACACTGAAGCTTTCTTT

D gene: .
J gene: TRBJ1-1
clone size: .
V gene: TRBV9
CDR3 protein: CASSVAINTEAFF
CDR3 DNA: TGTGCCAGCAGCGTAGCTATTAACACTGAAGCTTTCTTT

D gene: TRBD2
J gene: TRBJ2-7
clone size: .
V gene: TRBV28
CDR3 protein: CASVAGGLSDYEQYF
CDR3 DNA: TGTGCCAGCGTTGCGGGGGGCTTATCAGACTACGAGCAGTACTTC

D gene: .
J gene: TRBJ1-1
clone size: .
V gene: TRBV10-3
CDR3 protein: CAISEWARATNQNTEAFF
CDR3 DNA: TGTGCCATCAGTGAGTGGGCGCGGGCGACCAACCAGAACACTGAAGCTTTCTTT

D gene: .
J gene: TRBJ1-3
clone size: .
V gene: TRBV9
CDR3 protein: CASSVQGDGTIYF
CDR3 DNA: TGTGCCAGCAGCGTACAAGGCGACGGCACCATATATTTT

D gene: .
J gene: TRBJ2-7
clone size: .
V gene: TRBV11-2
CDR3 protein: CASSLGLAYEQYF
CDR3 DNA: TGTGCCAGCAGCTTAGGGTTAGCCTACGAGCAGTACTTC

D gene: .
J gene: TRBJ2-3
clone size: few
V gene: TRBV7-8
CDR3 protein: CASSLGGRGSSADTQYF
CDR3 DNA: TGTGCCAGCAGCTTAGGTGGCAGGGGCTCTTCGGCAGATACGCAGTATTTT

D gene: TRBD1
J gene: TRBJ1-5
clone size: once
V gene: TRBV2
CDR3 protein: CASSTQGNSNQPQHF
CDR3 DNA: TGTGCCAGCAGCACACAGGGGAATAGCAATCAGCCCCAGCATTTT

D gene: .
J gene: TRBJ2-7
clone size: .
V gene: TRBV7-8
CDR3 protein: CASREADSTITSEQYF
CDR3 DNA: TGTGCCAGCAGAGAGGCGGACTCAACCATCACGAGCGAGCAGTACTTC

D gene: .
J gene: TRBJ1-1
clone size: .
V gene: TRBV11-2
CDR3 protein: CASSLATEAFF
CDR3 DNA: TGTGCCAGCAGCTTAGCCACTGAAGCTTTCTTT

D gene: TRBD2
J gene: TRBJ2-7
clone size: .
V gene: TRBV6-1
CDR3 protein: CASSFSGRPYEQYF
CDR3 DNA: TGTGCCAGCAGTTTTAGCGGGAGACCCTACGAGCAGTACTTC

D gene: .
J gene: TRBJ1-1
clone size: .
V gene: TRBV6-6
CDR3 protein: CASRHPQVNTEAFF
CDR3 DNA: TGTGCCAGCAGACACCCCCAAGTGAACACTGAAGCTTTCTTT

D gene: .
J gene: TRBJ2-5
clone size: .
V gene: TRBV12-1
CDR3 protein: CASSLDKGLVLQETQYF
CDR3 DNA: TGTGCCAGCAGCTTAGATAAGGGGCTAGTCCTCCAAGAGACCCAGTACTTC

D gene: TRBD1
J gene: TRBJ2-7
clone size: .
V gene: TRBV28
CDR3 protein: CASSAPRGQGAYEQYF
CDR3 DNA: TGTGCCAGCAGTGCCCCAAGGGGGCAGGGGGCCTACGAGCAGTACTTC

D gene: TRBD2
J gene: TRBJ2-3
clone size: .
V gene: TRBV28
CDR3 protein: CASSRIPGLATLVEADTQYF
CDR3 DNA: TGTGCCAGCAGCCGAATACCGGGACTAGCGACGTTGGTTGAAGCAGATACGCAGTATTTT

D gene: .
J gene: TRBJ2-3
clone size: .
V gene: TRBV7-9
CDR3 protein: CASSSSTDTQYF
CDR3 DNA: TGTGCCAGCAGCTCGTCCACAGATACGCAGTATTTT

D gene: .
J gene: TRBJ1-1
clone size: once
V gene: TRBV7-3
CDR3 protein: CASSWSSGAEAFF
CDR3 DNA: TGTGCCAGCAGCTGGTCCTCAGGGGCTGAAGCTTTCTTT

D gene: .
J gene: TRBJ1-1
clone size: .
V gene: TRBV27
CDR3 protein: CASSLSAGTTEAFF
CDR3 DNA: TGTGCCAGCAGTTTATCGGCGGGGACCACTGAAGCTTTCTTT

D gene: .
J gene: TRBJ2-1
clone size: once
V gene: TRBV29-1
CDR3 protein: CSVEDSRRHQYNEQFF
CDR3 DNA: TGCAGCGTTGAAGATAGTAGGAGACATCAGTACAATGAGCAGTTCTTC

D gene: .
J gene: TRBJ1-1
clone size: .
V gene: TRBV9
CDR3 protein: CASSLTGITEAFF
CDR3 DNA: TGTGCCAGCAGCTTAACGGGGATCACTGAAGCTTTCTTT

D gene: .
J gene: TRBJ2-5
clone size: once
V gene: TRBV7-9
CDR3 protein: CASSPGAGWETQYF
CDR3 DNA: TGTGCCAGCAGCCCAGGGGCAGGGTGGGAGACCCAGTACTTC

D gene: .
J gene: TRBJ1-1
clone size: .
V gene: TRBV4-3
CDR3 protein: CASSPTQEVAAEAFF
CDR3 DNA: TGCGCCAGCAGCCCTACACAAGAGGTCGCTGCTGAAGCTTTCTTT

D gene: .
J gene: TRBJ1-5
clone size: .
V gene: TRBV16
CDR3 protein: CASSWGKTAQHF
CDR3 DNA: TGTGCCAGCAGCTGGGGTAAGACGGCCCAGCATTTT

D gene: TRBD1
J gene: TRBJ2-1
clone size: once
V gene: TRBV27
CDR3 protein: CASSALTGGGQFF
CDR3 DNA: TGTGCCAGCAGTGCCCTTACAGGGGGTGGACAGTTCTTC

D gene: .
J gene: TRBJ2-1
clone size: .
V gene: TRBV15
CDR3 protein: CATSRGRGRNNEQFF
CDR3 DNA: TGTGCCACCAGCAGAGGGAGGGGGCGAAACAATGAGCAGTTCTTC

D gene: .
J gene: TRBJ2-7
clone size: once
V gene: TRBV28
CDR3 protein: CASSFEGTFTYEQYF
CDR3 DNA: TGTGCCAGCAGTTTTGAAGGGACATTTACCTACGAGCAGTACTTC

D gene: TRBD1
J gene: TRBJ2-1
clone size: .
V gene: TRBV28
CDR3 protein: CASTIGQARPYNEQFF
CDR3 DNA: TGTGCCAGCACTATCGGACAGGCGAGGCCCTACAATGAGCAGTTCTTC

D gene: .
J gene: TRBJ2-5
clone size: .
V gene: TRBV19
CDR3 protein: CASSFSPGTQETQYF
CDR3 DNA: TGTGCCAGTAGCTTCAGCCCCGGGACTCAGGAGACCCAGTACTTC

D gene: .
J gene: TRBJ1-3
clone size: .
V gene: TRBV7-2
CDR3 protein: CASSIGNTIYF
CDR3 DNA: TGTGCCAGCAGCATTGGAAACACCATATATTTT

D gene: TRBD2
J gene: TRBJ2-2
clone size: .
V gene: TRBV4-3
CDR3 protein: CASSLDPGGTGELFF
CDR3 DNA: TGCGCCAGCAGCCTAGATCCGGGGGGTACCGGGGAGCTGTTTTTT

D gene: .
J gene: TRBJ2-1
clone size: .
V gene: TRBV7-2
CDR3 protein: CASSFSGDEQFF
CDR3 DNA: TGTGCCAGCAGCTTTTCAGGGGATGAGCAGTTCTTC

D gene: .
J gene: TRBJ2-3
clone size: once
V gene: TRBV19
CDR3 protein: CASSIAEDTQYF
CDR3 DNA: TGTGCCAGTAGTATAGCAGAAGATACGCAGTATTTT

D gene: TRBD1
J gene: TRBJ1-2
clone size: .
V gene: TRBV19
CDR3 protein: CASSTRQGNYGYTF
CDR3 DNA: TGTGCCAGTAGTACCCGACAGGGTAACTATGGCTACACCTTC